A selection of T cell receptor beta chains follows, all from one sample in a study of technical replicates of blood from four donors. Clones were sequenced by immunoSEQ multiplex PCR, and TCRdb holds only the in-frame ones, with some missing. This sample has tens of thousands of clones; 98% occur once, and the top ten carry approximately 0.15%. Material for sequencing was T cells isolated from PBMCs. The source of these receptors is a human donor in good health. The CDR3 runs from the conserved cysteine through the conserved F or W. D genes are given only for firm matches. Clone size appears in some rows only: once, few, many, or a class for an expanded clone.

j_call: TRBJ2-1
cdr3_length: 16
v_call: TRBV7-3
clone_size: .
d_call: TRBD2
cdr3_nt: TGTGCCAGCAGCATCCGTCCTAGCGGGGGCTACAATGAGCAGTTCTTC
cdr3_aa: CASSIRPSGGYNEQFF

j_call: TRBJ2-1
cdr3_length: 13
v_call: TRBV2
clone_size: .
d_call: TRBD2
cdr3_nt: TGTGCCACCATTAGCGGGAGAGGGAATGAGCAGTTCTTC
cdr3_aa: CATISGRGNEQFF

j_call: TRBJ1-3
cdr3_length: 20
v_call: TRBV4-2
clone_size: .
d_call: TRBD1
cdr3_nt: TGTGCCAGCAGCCCGCGGGGGACAGGAATAATTTCGATCTCTGGAAACACCATATATTTT
cdr3_aa: CASSPRGTGIISISGNTIYF

j_call: TRBJ2-7
cdr3_length: 15
v_call: TRBV30
clone_size: .
d_call: TRBD2
cdr3_nt: TGTGCCTGGGGGGCCGGACTAGCGGGCTCCTACGAGCAGTACTTC
cdr3_aa: CAWGAGLAGSYEQYF

j_call: TRBJ1-2
cdr3_length: 12
v_call: TRBV5-8
clone_size: .
d_call: .
cdr3_nt: TGTGCCAGCAGCTTGGTTGGGAGTGGCTACACCTTC
cdr3_aa: CASSLVGSGYTF

j_call: TRBJ2-5
cdr3_length: 15
v_call: TRBV28
clone_size: once
d_call: .
cdr3_nt: TGTGCCAGCATGTCGGACTCGCCAAACCAGGAGACCCAGTACTTC
cdr3_aa: CASMSDSPNQETQYF

j_call: TRBJ2-3
cdr3_length: 11
v_call: TRBV14
clone_size: .
d_call: .
cdr3_nt: TGTGCCAGCAGCCAAAGGAGGACGCAGTATTTT
cdr3_aa: CASSQRRTQYF

j_call: TRBJ2-2
cdr3_length: 16
v_call: TRBV11-2
clone_size: .
d_call: TRBD2
cdr3_nt: TGTGCCAGCAGCTTAATTCTAGCGGGGGGAACCGGGGAGCTGTTTTTT
cdr3_aa: CASSLILAGGTGELFF

j_call: TRBJ2-7
cdr3_length: 13
v_call: TRBV29-1
clone_size: .
d_call: TRBD1
cdr3_nt: TGCAGCGTTGAAACAGGGGGCACCTACGAGCAGTACTTC
cdr3_aa: CSVETGGTYEQYF

j_call: TRBJ2-7
cdr3_length: 13
v_call: TRBV6-1
clone_size: .
d_call: TRBD1
cdr3_nt: TGTGCCAGCAGAGACAGGGGGGCTTTCGAGCAGTACTTC
cdr3_aa: CASRDRGAFEQYF

j_call: TRBJ2-3
cdr3_length: 18
v_call: TRBV11-3
clone_size: .
d_call: TRBD2
cdr3_nt: TGTGCCAGCAGCATTACCGGAGCGCGGGAGGGCCTCAAAGATACGCAGTATTTT
cdr3_aa: CASSITGAREGLKDTQYF

j_call: TRBJ2-7
cdr3_length: 16
v_call: TRBV28
clone_size: .
d_call: .
cdr3_nt: TGTGCCAGCAGTTTATTCTATCCAGGGGAAACCTACGAGCAGTACTTC
cdr3_aa: CASSLFYPGETYEQYF

j_call: TRBJ1-5
cdr3_length: 13
v_call: TRBV19
clone_size: .
d_call: .
cdr3_nt: TGTGCCAGTAGTAGCACAGGGTATCAGCCCCAGCATTTT
cdr3_aa: CASSSTGYQPQHF

j_call: TRBJ2-3
cdr3_length: 17
v_call: TRBV5-6
clone_size: .
d_call: TRBD1
cdr3_nt: TGTGCCAGCAGCTTAGACACGAGGTGGCAGGGGGCAGATACGCAGTATTTT
cdr3_aa: CASSLDTRWQGADTQYF

j_call: TRBJ1-2
cdr3_length: 15
v_call: TRBV6-1
clone_size: .
d_call: TRBD1
cdr3_nt: TGTGCCAGCAGAGGTCAGATAGGCACAGGGGTTGGCTACACCTTC
cdr3_aa: CASRGQIGTGVGYTF

j_call: TRBJ2-5
cdr3_length: 16
v_call: TRBV5-4
clone_size: .
d_call: TRBD2
cdr3_nt: TGTGCCAGCAGCTTTGGACTAGCGGGAGAGAGGGAGACCCAGTACTTC
cdr3_aa: CASSFGLAGERETQYF

j_call: TRBJ2-1
cdr3_length: 14
v_call: TRBV5-6
clone_size: few
d_call: TRBD2
cdr3_nt: TGTGCCAGCTTAGGACTAGCGGGGGGGAAGGAGCAGTTCTTC
cdr3_aa: CASLGLAGGKEQFF

j_call: TRBJ2-3
cdr3_length: 19
v_call: TRBV13
clone_size: .
d_call: TRBD2
cdr3_nt: TGTGCCAGCAGCTCTCCCGGGACTAGGCCGGAGAAGGGCACAGATACGCAGTATTTT
cdr3_aa: CASSSPGTRPEKGTDTQYF

j_call: TRBJ1-2
cdr3_length: 15
v_call: TRBV5-4
clone_size: .
d_call: .
cdr3_nt: TGTGCCAGCAGCTTGGTAGACAGGACCGGCGTTGGCTACACCTTC
cdr3_aa: CASSLVDRTGVGYTF

j_call: TRBJ1-5
cdr3_length: 19
v_call: TRBV6-1
clone_size: once
d_call: .
cdr3_nt: TGTGCCAGCAGTGAAGCGCTGGGGAGAGGTCGTTGGAGCAATCAGCCCCAGCATTTT
cdr3_aa: CASSEALGRGRWSNQPQHF

j_call: TRBJ2-1
cdr3_length: 17
v_call: TRBV28
clone_size: .
d_call: .
cdr3_nt: TGTGCCAGCAGTTTCCCTAGAAGTCTAGGACAGTACAATGAGCAGTTCTTC
cdr3_aa: CASSFPRSLGQYNEQFF

j_call: TRBJ2-7
cdr3_length: 12
v_call: TRBV10-3
clone_size: .
d_call: TRBD1
cdr3_nt: TGTGCCACCGCAGGGGGCGACTACGAGCAGTACTTC
cdr3_aa: CATAGGDYEQYF

j_call: TRBJ2-2
cdr3_length: 16
v_call: TRBV27
clone_size: .
d_call: .
cdr3_nt: TGTGCCAGCAGTTTGCGAGGACAGCTCCACACCGGGGAGCTGTTTTTT
cdr3_aa: CASSLRGQLHTGELFF

j_call: TRBJ1-3
cdr3_length: 17
v_call: TRBV10-3
clone_size: .
d_call: .
cdr3_nt: TGTGCCACCGGGACACTCAAAAAGGGCCCATCTGGAAACACCATATATTTT
cdr3_aa: CATGTLKKGPSGNTIYF

j_call: TRBJ2-5
cdr3_length: 13
v_call: TRBV18
clone_size: .
d_call: .
cdr3_nt: TGTGCCAGCTCACCCTACAGGGAAGAGACCCAGTACTTC
cdr3_aa: CASSPYREETQYF

j_call: TRBJ1-1
cdr3_length: 16
v_call: TRBV7-6
clone_size: .
d_call: .
cdr3_nt: TGTGCCAGCAGCTTAGTGGATTTACAGGGAGGGTCTGAAGCTTTCTTT
cdr3_aa: CASSLVDLQGGSEAFF

j_call: TRBJ1-2
cdr3_length: 13
v_call: TRBV2
clone_size: .
d_call: .
cdr3_nt: TGTGCCAGCAGTGAAGCGCAGGGTTATGGCTACACCTTC
cdr3_aa: CASSEAQGYGYTF

j_call: TRBJ1-1
cdr3_length: 11
v_call: TRBV5-5
clone_size: .
d_call: .
cdr3_nt: TGTGCCAGCAGCTTCGGCACTGAAGCTTTCTTT
cdr3_aa: CASSFGTEAFF

j_call: TRBJ2-1
cdr3_length: 13
v_call: TRBV5-4
clone_size: .
d_call: .
cdr3_nt: TGTGCCAGCAGCTTGTTGGGAGGGGGTGAGCAGTTCTTC
cdr3_aa: CASSLLGGGEQFF

j_call: TRBJ2-5
cdr3_length: 12
v_call: TRBV9
clone_size: once
d_call: .
cdr3_nt: TGTGCCAGCAGCCCACTGGAGGAGACCCAGTACTTC
cdr3_aa: CASSPLEETQYF

j_call: TRBJ2-7
cdr3_length: 13
v_call: TRBV9
clone_size: once
d_call: .
cdr3_nt: TGTGCCAGCAGCGGGACGGACATCCACGAGCAGTACTTC
cdr3_aa: CASSGTDIHEQYF

j_call: TRBJ2-3
cdr3_length: 12
v_call: TRBV6-5
clone_size: .
d_call: .
cdr3_nt: TGTGCCAGCAGACAGGCCCCAGATACGCAGTATTTT
cdr3_aa: CASRQAPDTQYF

j_call: TRBJ1-4
cdr3_length: 15
v_call: TRBV4-1
clone_size: .
d_call: .
cdr3_nt: TGCGCCAGCCGCCCGACGGGGGCAACTAATGAAAAACTGTTTTTT
cdr3_aa: CASRPTGATNEKLFF

j_call: TRBJ1-5
cdr3_length: 15
v_call: TRBV12-2
clone_size: .
d_call: .
cdr3_nt: TGTGCAAGTCGCTTACCACAGGGGGCGTATCGGCCCCAGCATTTT
cdr3_aa: CASRLPQGAYRPQHF

j_call: TRBJ1-5
cdr3_length: 15
v_call: TRBV15
clone_size: once
d_call: .
cdr3_nt: TGTGCCACCAGCCCCCAGGGTATTGGCAATCAGCCCCAGCATTTT
cdr3_aa: CATSPQGIGNQPQHF

j_call: TRBJ2-5
cdr3_length: 17
v_call: TRBV5-6
clone_size: .
d_call: TRBD1
cdr3_nt: TGTGCCAGCAGCCCATTCTACGGGACAGCAAATCAAGAGACCCAGTACTTC
cdr3_aa: CASSPFYGTANQETQYF

j_call: TRBJ2-3
cdr3_length: 14
v_call: TRBV7-9
clone_size: .
d_call: TRBD1
cdr3_nt: TGTGCCAGCAGCTTTGACAGGGGTGCAGATACGCAGTATTTT
cdr3_aa: CASSFDRGADTQYF

j_call: TRBJ2-5
cdr3_length: 15
v_call: TRBV18
clone_size: .
d_call: TRBD1
cdr3_nt: TGTGCCAGCTCAGAGACAGGGGAGAGGATGGAGACCCAGTACTTC
cdr3_aa: CASSETGERMETQYF

j_call: TRBJ2-1
cdr3_length: 16
v_call: TRBV11-3
clone_size: .
d_call: TRBD1
cdr3_nt: TGTGCCAGCAGCCCCCGGGACAGGGGCTCCTACAATGAGCAGTTCTTC
cdr3_aa: CASSPRDRGSYNEQFF

j_call: TRBJ2-1
cdr3_length: 16
v_call: TRBV15
clone_size: once
d_call: .
cdr3_nt: TGTGCCACCAGCAGAGATTGGCGGGAACCCCGATATGAGCAGTTCTTC
cdr3_aa: CATSRDWREPRYEQFF

j_call: TRBJ1-2
cdr3_length: 18
v_call: TRBV12-5
clone_size: .
d_call: .
cdr3_nt: TGTGCTAGTGGTTTGGTAATCGGGGGGGTCAACGACTACTATGGCTACACCTTC
cdr3_aa: CASGLVIGGVNDYYGYTF

j_call: TRBJ2-2
cdr3_length: 15
v_call: TRBV7-9
clone_size: .
d_call: .
cdr3_nt: TGTGCCAGCAGCTTAAGAGGCGCTAACACCGGGGAGCTGTTTTTT
cdr3_aa: CASSLRGANTGELFF

j_call: TRBJ1-4
cdr3_length: 14
v_call: TRBV10-2
clone_size: .
d_call: .
cdr3_nt: TGCGCCAGCAGCGAAGAACGGGTTGACGAAAAACTGTTTTTT
cdr3_aa: CASSEERVDEKLFF